This T cell receptor (beta chain) was sequenced for a study of blood T cell repertoires in COVID-19. Overall study: Donors in the United States, Italy and Spain gave samples during acute or convalescent COVID-19. From T cells, B-cell-depleted T cells, or PBMCs came the material, which was cDNA or gDNA.

Seattle researchers signed up patients amid active infection and tracked them longitudinally. CDR3 size: 14 residues. CDR1 LGHDT and CDR2 YNNKEL come from the germline V gene (reference sequence). V dropped 2 bases and J dropped 7; count of bases not matched to a gene: 6. Per the study methods: Nucleated cell counts were estimated from reference gene primer amplification. The assay was immunoSEQ multiplex PCR, and TCRdb's table has in-frame clones only and misses some. V, J and clone size derive from that table, while D and trimming were established from the DNA sequence. The sample contains about 270,000 clones, about nine tenths of which appear only once.

The sample consisted of peripheral blood. The TCR originated in a woman aged 25 to 39 with COVID-19, enrolled during active disease. The rearrangement joins TRBV3-1 (or the pseudogene TRBV3-2) to TRBJ1-2; 8 positions agree with TRBD1. CDR3 sequence: CASSQTGGGAGYTF. The CDR3 DNA reads TGTGCCAGCAGCCAAACAGGGGGGGGTGCTGGCTACACCTTC.